This TCR beta chain was captured in a study of OX40 agonist ivuxolimab in advanced cancers. About the study: The diagnoses of dose-escalation patients were hepatocellular carcinoma, melanoma, renal cell or head and neck cancer.

Notes on this clone: Its antigen is currently unknown.

Sequencing used immunoSEQ multiplex PCR; TCRdb keeps in-frame clones, though not all of them. Among over 50,000 clones listed, 75% to 90% were seen once. Study observations and caveats: Antigen specificity was not determined for the expanded peripheral T cells.

This CDR3 contains 13 residues. Trimming removed 7 bases at V and 0 bases at J, with 6 bases between. Per the germline V gene, CDR1 is LNHDA and CDR2 is SQIVND (reference sequence). The clonotype originates from an adult with an advanced solid tumor such as melanoma, head and neck, liver or kidney cancer. This chain links TRBV19 with TRBJ2-2; no firm D call. The material sequenced was CD4+ or CD8+ T cells sorted from blood, taken in a trial of the OX40 agonist ivuxolimab. CDR3 in DNA: TGTGCCAGTACCACGGCGAACACCGGGGAGCTGTTTTTT. Protein sequence: CASTTANTGELFF.